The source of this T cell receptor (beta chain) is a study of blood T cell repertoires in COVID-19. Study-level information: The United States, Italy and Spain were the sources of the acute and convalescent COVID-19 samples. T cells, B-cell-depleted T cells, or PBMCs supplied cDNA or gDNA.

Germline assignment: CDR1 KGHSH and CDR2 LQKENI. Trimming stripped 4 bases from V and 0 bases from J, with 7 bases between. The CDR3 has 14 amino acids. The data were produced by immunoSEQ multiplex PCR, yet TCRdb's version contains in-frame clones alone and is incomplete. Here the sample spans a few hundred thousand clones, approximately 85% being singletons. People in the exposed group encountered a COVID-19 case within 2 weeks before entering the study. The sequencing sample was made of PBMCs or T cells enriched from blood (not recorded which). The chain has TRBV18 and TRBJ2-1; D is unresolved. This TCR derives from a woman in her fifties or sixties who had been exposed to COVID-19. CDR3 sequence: CASSLEFSYNEQFF. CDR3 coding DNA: TGTGCCAGCTCACTGGAGTTCTCCTACAATGAGCAGTTCTTC. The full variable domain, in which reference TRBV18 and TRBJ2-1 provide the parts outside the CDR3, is NAGVMQNPRHLVRRRGQEARLRCSPMKGHSHVYWYRQLPEEGLKFMVYLQKENIIDESGMPKERFSAEFPKEGPSILRIQQVVRGDSAAYFCASSLEFSYNEQFFGPGTRLTVL.